Listed here is a single T cell receptor (beta chain). Its cognate antigen is unknown. V was trimmed by 4 bases and J by 9 bases, leaving 17 bases between them. This CDR3 has 15 amino acids. Germline V lookup: CDR1 SGDLS, CDR2 YYNGEE. The sample comes from a study of multiple sclerosis patients with progressive multifocal leukoencephalopathy. General study results and limits: Findings may reflect JC virus infection or just general immunocompromise.

Time point indicated: roughly 13 months of natalizumab therapy. T1 marks 6 months and T2 marks 12 months of natalizumab therapy. Each PCR contained spiked synthetic TR CDR3 controls spanning every V-J pairing. Repertoires were generated with immunoSEQ multiplex PCR, while TCRdb's copy carries only in-frame clones and drops some. This table has tens of thousands of clones, roughly 90% appearing once. This material consisted of PBMCs, taken from a patient treated with natalizumab. This TCR was recovered from a human donor with multiple sclerosis. V and J are TRBV9 and TRBJ1-6; the D gene is possibly TRBD1 (5 bases). CDR3: CASSPSPGESSPLHF. DNA for the CDR3: TGTGCCAGCAGCCCGTCACCGGGGGAGAGTTCACCCCTCCACTTT. Full variable domain (outside the CDR3, taken from reference TRBV9 and TRBJ1-6): DSGVTQTPKHLITATGQRVTLRCSPRSGDLSVYWYQQSLDQGLQFLIQYYNGEERAKGNILERFSAQQFPDLHSELNLSSLELGDSALYFCASSPSPGESSPLHFGNGTRLTVT.